The clone carrying this T cell receptor (beta chain) was observed a few times. This record belongs to a study of blood T cells in healthy people across ages. Donation came from healthy Caucasian individuals in Russia who were aged roughly 6 to 100. Samples had at least 7 million PBMCs isolated from them. A minimum of 6 micrograms of total RNA was extracted per sample. Trimming left V 3 bases short and J 4 bases short, with 14 bases between. Germline values: CDR1 SGDLS, CDR2 YYNGEE. CDR3 length equals 15 residues. For the second PCR, which ran for about 6 to 11 cycles, a sample-barcoded 5' primer and a J-beta primer mix were used. Using its own MiXCR run on the 5' RACE reads, TCRdb lists one record per CDR3 protein. The sample contains 1.4 million to 1.5 million distinct CDR3 sequences, around 39% of which appear only once.

The sequencing input was blood. The TCR originated in a woman between 18 and 29 years old in good health. The rearrangement uses TRBV9 and TRBJ2-1; D might be TRBD2 (7 bases). This CDR3 reads CASSARGAVYNEQFF. The DNA of the CDR3 is TGTGCCAGCAGCGCCCGGGGGGCTGTATACAATGAGCAGTTCTTC.